This TCR beta chain was profiled in a study of blood T cell repertoires in COVID-19. Study as a whole: Sample material is recorded as cDNA or gDNA derived from T cells, B-cell-depleted T cells, or PBMCs.

Sequencing was performed with immunoSEQ multiplex PCR; in TCRdb, only in-frame clones are kept and a portion is missing. The repertoire holds about 170,000 clones, with less than 85% as singletons. This CDR3 is built from 14 residues. V lost 0 bases and J lost 7, with 13 bases in between. CDR1 and CDR2 from the germline V gene are LGHDT and YNNKEL (reference sequence). In terms of age and location, participants ranged from about 18 to 100 years and lived in approximately 26 US areas. This TCR was recovered from a man aged 50-59 years who had recovered from COVID-19. Sample: PBMCs or T cells enriched from blood (not recorded which). The V gene is TRBV3-1 (or the pseudogene TRBV3-2), the J gene TRBJ2-7; tentative D call: TRBD1 (7 bases). The CDR3 DNA reads as TGTGCCAGCAGCCAAGAGTATCAGGGGGGAGAGCAGTACTTC. It specifies CASSQEYQGGEQYF.